These T cell receptor beta chains were read from a single sample in a study of cytomegalovirus exposure and HLA in healthy donors. Libraries were prepared by immunoSEQ multiplex PCR; TCRdb keeps only in-frame clonotypes and omits some of them. The sample carries some 130,000 clones, 75% to 90% recorded once. Material: PBMCs. The receptors here all came from a man aged 30-40 years in good health and CMV-seronegative. Each CDR3 is given with its conserved first and last residue. The D gene is left open where the match is weak. Clone size, where shown, is once, few, many, or a class for clones that have expanded.

>TRBV4-3|.|TRBJ2-7|TRBD2|16
CASSPGLAGRAYEQYF
TGCGCCAGCAGCCCGGGACTAGCGGGAAGGGCCTACGAGCAGTACTTC
>TRBV7-9|.|TRBJ2-3|.|13
CASSLARTDTQYF
TGTGCCAGCAGCTTAGCCAGAACAGATACGCAGTATTTT
>TRBV7-9|.|TRBJ2-7|TRBD1|13
CASRPNTGGEQYF
TGTGCCAGCAGACCGAATACAGGGGGCGAGCAGTACTTC
>TRBV4-3|.|TRBJ2-1|TRBD1|16
CASSQDGQGIYNEQFF
TGCGCCAGCAGCCAAGATGGACAGGGGATCTACAATGAGCAGTTCTTC
>TRBV4-3|few|TRBJ2-5|TRBD2|16
CASSQEFAGGRETQYF
TGCGCCAGCAGCCAAGAATTCGCGGGAGGACGAGAGACCCAGTACTTC
>TRBV19|few|TRBJ1-1|.|16
CATRTPTQVPNTEAFF
TGTGCCACCCGAACCCCCACCCAGGTCCCGAACACTGAAGCTTTCTTT
>TRBV7-9|.|TRBJ2-3|TRBD2|19
CASSLSSSGRPISTDTQYF
TGTGCCAGCAGCTTAAGCAGTAGCGGGAGGCCCATCAGCACAGATACGCAGTATTTT
>TRBV21-1|.|TRBJ1-5|.|18
CASSKETGRGDSNQPQHF
TGTGCCAGCAGCAAAGAAACCGGGAGAGGTGATAGCAATCAGCCCCAGCATTTT
>TRBV18|.|TRBJ1-1|TRBD1|16
CASSPLGGQGNTEAFF
TGTGCCAGCTCACCACTGGGAGGACAGGGGAACACTGAAGCTTTCTTT
>TRBV6-4|.|TRBJ1-5|.|14
CASSPEVTGQPQHF
TGTGCCAGCAGTCCTGAGGTCACCGGGCAGCCCCAGCATTTT
>TRBV11-2|.|TRBJ2-1|TRBD1|18
CASSSFPRGRVSYNEQFF
TGTGCCAGCAGCTCATTCCCCAGGGGGCGGGTCTCCTACAATGAGCAGTTCTTC
>TRBV27|.|TRBJ1-5|.|15
CASQSGWHSNQPQHF
TGTGCCAGCCAGTCAGGGTGGCATAGCAATCAGCCCCAGCATTTT
>TRBV7-8|.|TRBJ2-5|TRBD1|16
CASSIRRDRAQETQYF
TGTGCCAGCAGCATTCGACGGGACAGGGCTCAAGAGACCCAGTACTTC